A single sample is the source of the 6 T cell receptor beta chains below, sequenced in a study of CD8 T cells in ankylosing spondylitis. Their antigens remain unidentified. TCRdb fed the 5' RACE reads into MiXCR, producing one record per CDR3 protein. The profile covers hundreds of thousands of distinct CDR3 sequences, with about a sixth appearing a single time and under 45% taken by the ten largest. General observations from the study: A TCR beta motif made of about 8 highly homologous variants seemed typical of ankylosing spondylitis blood.

Sequenced: blood, either unsorted or a sorted T cell fraction (not recorded which). Receptor source: a male donor with ankylosing spondylitis.

Only a few counts were recorded for this clonotype. The gene calls are TRBV14 and TRBJ2-1, with unresolved D. V was clipped by 1 base and J by 0 bases, with 4 bases between them. CDR1 SGHDN and CDR2 FVKESK come from the germline V gene. CDR3 length: 14 residues. CDR3 region: CASSQVSSYNEQFF. The CDR3 coding sequence is TGTGCCAGCAGCCAAGTCAGCTCCTACAATGAGCAGTTCTTC.

Only a few counts were recorded for this clonotype. The chain recombines TRBV4-3 with TRBJ2-2; D is undetermined. Germline CDR1 is LGHNA and CDR2 is YSLEER. The ends were cut back, 0 bases at V and 1 base at J, with 6 bases in the middle. The CDR3 is 15 residues long. For the CDR3, the DNA is TGCGCCAGCAGCCAAGATAAGGGGAACACCGGGGAGCTGTTTTTT. The encoded protein is CASSQDKGNTGELFF.

The chain couples TRBV20-1 to TRBJ2-4, with D tentatively TRBD1 or TRBD2 (7 bases each). Trimming took off 3 bases at V and 3 bases at J, with 15 bases between the two ends. The CDR3 extends over 15 amino acids. Germline CDR1 DFQATT, CDR2 SNEGSKA (reference sequence). CDR3 region: CSARAGGVDKNIQYF. Written as DNA, the CDR3 is TGCAGTGCTAGGGCAGGGGGGGTTGACAAAAACATTCAGTACTTC.

This clonotype has ten or more counts. The rearrangement links TRBV12-3 or TRBV12-4 to TRBJ1-1; D call uncertain. V was cut by 1 base and J by 4 bases, with 4 bases left in between. The CDR3 is 12 amino acids. In DNA form, the CDR3 reads TGTGCCAGCAGTTTAGGGCCCACTGAAGCTTTCTTT. This encodes CASSLGPTEAFF.

The table lists this clonotype with many counts. The chain carries TRBV9 and TRBJ1-1, with TRBD1 as a possible D gene (5 bases). The germline V gene encodes CDR1 SGDLS and CDR2 YYNGEE. The CDR3 covers 13 residues. The V end lost 0 bases, the J end lost 4 bases, and 7 bases lay between the germline ends. The CDR3 is CASSVGGATEAFF. CDR3 in DNA: TGTGCCAGCAGCGTAGGTGGGGCCACTGAAGCTTTCTTT.

The rearrangement uses TRBV7-6 and TRBJ2-2, with a tentative D call TRBD2 (6 bases). Looked up from germline, CDR1 is SGHVS and CDR2 is FNYEAQ. Trimming removed 4 bases at V and 1 base at J, with 13 bases between. The CDR3 has 16 amino acids. CDR3: CASSSPSGLNTGELFF. CDR3 in DNA: TGTGCCAGCAGCTCTCCGAGCGGGTTGAACACCGGGGAGCTGTTTTTT. Looking up the rest from reference TRBV7-6 and TRBJ2-2 gives the full variable domain: GAGVSQSPRYKVTKRGQDVALRCDPISGHVSLYWYRQALGQGPEFLTYFNYEAQQDKSGLPNDRFSAERPEGSISTLTIQRTEQRDSAMYRCASSSPSGLNTGELFFGEGSRLTVL.